This T cell receptor (beta chain) came from a study of graft-versus-host responses after intestinal transplantation (dated by TCRdb to the early 2020s). In terms of the full investigation: Recipients received multivisceral, liver-intestinal, or isolated intestinal transplants. Every recipient was given anti-thymocyte globulin induction, followed by approximately 3 years of maintenance tacrolimus and steroids. After intestinal transplantation, graft-versus-host and host-versus-graft alloreactive T cell clones in the graft, circulation and bone marrow were tracked using bulk TCR-beta CDR3 sequencing. Alloreactive clones were identified by sequencing pre-transplant mixed lymphocyte reaction products and comparing these products with unstimulated pre-transplant donor and recipient T cells. The cohort enrolled about two dozen intestinal transplant recipients, one of whom was a retransplant, and 3 patients without pretransplant specimens were excluded. A peak of at least 4% donor T cells among recipient peripheral blood mononuclear cells was the definition used for donor T cell macrochimerism. Rather than going through the commercial service, samples from a few later patients were sequenced in-house on an Illumina MiSeq and processed with MiXCR. Results the study describes overall, beyond this receptor: GvH clones were found in recipient bone marrow, and some of the GvH clones appeared earlier in ileal mucosa or blood, which is consistent with an intestinal mucosal origin. The conclusions were limited by the relatively low number and heterogeneity of the intestinal transplant patients. Early after transplant, peak levels of circulating GvH clones were found to be associated with declines in HvG clones. Patients with donor T cell macrochimerism had high GvH to HvG T cell clonal ratios in their allografts.

To prepare the library, the immunoSEQ multiplex PCR assay was applied. For most patients, genomic DNA was isolated with the Qiagen DNeasy Blood and Tissue Kit and sent frozen to Adaptive Biotechnologies for TCR sequencing. For most patients, genomic DNA was subjected to high-throughput TCR-beta CDR3 sequencing by Adaptive Biotechnologies. In the paper's pipeline: TCR sequencing data for 15 to 20 patients were retrieved from Adaptive's ImmunoSEQ software; a few other patients were processed with MiXCR and VDJtools. CD4 versus CD8 sorting errors were corrected by removing sequences found in both subsets at a frequency ratio below 5:1. CDR3 nucleotide sequences shared between donor and recipient were removed because the origin of such sequences could not be assigned. At least 2-fold expansion over unstimulated cells and a minimum CFSE-low frequency of 0.002% (template counts) or 0.001% (read counts) were required for clones to be classified as alloreactive. Clones were considered mappable if detected in sequenced pre-transplant spleen, lymph node, or MLR CFSE-low populations of the donor or recipient. Cumulative frequency of alloreactive clones was calculated as a percentage of all sequences weighted by copy number. Drawn from immuneACCESS, this table holds only the in-frame rearrangements with V and J called that TCRdb kept. Clones are partly lost; checked studies trace under half to an unresolved V gene and leave the rest unexplained. V and J calls and clone size are copied from that table; D and trimming were computed from the DNA. The sample records about 82,000 clones, less than 95% of which are singletons. The ten largest clones capture under 0.4% of the sample.

As concerns this clone: Its binding antigen is unknown. No quality values exist for individual bases; no much larger clone is one base distant.

What the time point label conveys for this sample: cells obtained before transplantation from donor or recipient. CD3+CD4+ and CD3+CD8+ populations were FACS-sorted from unstimulated pre-transplant donor and recipient cells taken from spleen or lymph nodes. V has 4 bases trimmed and J has 4 bases trimmed; junction bases matching no gene number 15. The CDR3 spans 18 residues, from the cysteine through the phenylalanine. The DNA shown is the 54-base CDR3, in frame from base 1. In the germline V gene, CDR1 corresponds to SGDLS and CDR2 to YYNGEE. Material: unstimulated CD4+ T cells sorted from spleen or lymph node cells, obtained before transplant. The receptor chain draws on TRBV9 and TRBJ2-1, and 9 bases in between align with TRBD2. This TCR was recovered from a human donor who was the organ donor for an intestinal transplant. CDR3 reads: CASSSSGRLAGIYNEQFF. The DNA sequence is given as TGTGCCAGCAGCTCCTCGGGCCGGCTAGCGGGGATTTACAATGAGCAGTTCTTC.